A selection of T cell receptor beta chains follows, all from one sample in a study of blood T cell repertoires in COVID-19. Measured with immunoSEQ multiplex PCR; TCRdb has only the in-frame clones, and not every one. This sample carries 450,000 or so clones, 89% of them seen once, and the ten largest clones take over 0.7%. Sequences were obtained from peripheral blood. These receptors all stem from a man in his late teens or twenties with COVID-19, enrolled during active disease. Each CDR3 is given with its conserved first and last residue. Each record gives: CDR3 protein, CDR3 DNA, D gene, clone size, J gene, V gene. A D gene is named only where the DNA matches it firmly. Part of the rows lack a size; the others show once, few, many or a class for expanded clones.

CDR3 protein: CASSPYGRSPLHF
CDR3 DNA: TGTGCCAGCAGTCCCTACGGTCGTTCACCCCTCCACTTT
D gene: -
clone size: many
J gene: TRBJ1-6
V gene: TRBV12-3/TRBV12-4

CDR3 protein: CASSVGLLNEQFF
CDR3 DNA: TGTGCCAGCAGCGTCGGACTGCTTAATGAGCAGTTCTTC
D gene: -
clone size: -
J gene: TRBJ2-1
V gene: TRBV7-9

CDR3 protein: CASSQDLRASGMGPYEQYF
CDR3 DNA: TGCGCCAGCAGCCAAGATCTTCGGGCTAGCGGGATGGGCCCCTACGAGCAGTACTTC
D gene: TRBD2
clone size: -
J gene: TRBJ2-7
V gene: TRBV4-1

CDR3 protein: CASSGRTTNTGELFF
CDR3 DNA: TGCGCCAGCAGCGGCCGCACAACGAACACCGGGGAGCTGTTTTTT
D gene: -
clone size: -
J gene: TRBJ2-2
V gene: TRBV5-1

CDR3 protein: CASSRTGDYEQYF
CDR3 DNA: TGCGCCAGCAGTAGGACAGGGGACTACGAGCAGTACTTC
D gene: TRBD1
clone size: -
J gene: TRBJ2-7
V gene: TRBV5-1

CDR3 protein: CASSLSDRALGQYF
CDR3 DNA: TGTGCCAGCAGCTTATCGGACAGGGCCCTAGGGCAGTACTTC
D gene: TRBD1
clone size: -
J gene: TRBJ2-7
V gene: TRBV11-2

CDR3 protein: CASSQVSDTEAFF
CDR3 DNA: TGTGCCAGCAGCCAAGTTTCGGACACTGAAGCTTTCTTT
D gene: -
clone size: -
J gene: TRBJ1-1
V gene: TRBV3-1/TRBV3-2

CDR3 protein: CARNLPGQGFEQYF
CDR3 DNA: TGTGCCAGAAATTTACCGGGACAGGGCTTCGAGCAGTACTTC
D gene: TRBD1
clone size: -
J gene: TRBJ2-7
V gene: TRBV5-3

CDR3 protein: CASSYRQGPGELFF
CDR3 DNA: TGTGCCAGCAGTTACAGGCAGGGGCCCGGGGAGCTGTTTTTT
D gene: -
clone size: -
J gene: TRBJ2-2
V gene: TRBV6-5

CDR3 protein: CASSLPSLSGVTGELFF
CDR3 DNA: TGTGCCAGCAGCTTACCCAGTTTGAGCGGGGTCACCGGGGAGCTGTTTTTT
D gene: TRBD2
clone size: -
J gene: TRBJ2-2
V gene: TRBV7-3

CDR3 protein: CASSESGFTEAFF
CDR3 DNA: TGTGCCAGCAGTGAATCGGGGTTCACTGAAGCTTTCTTT
D gene: -
clone size: -
J gene: TRBJ1-1
V gene: TRBV6-1

CDR3 protein: CASSLAQGGWNGYTF
CDR3 DNA: TGTGCCAGCAGCTTGGCCCAGGGGGGATGGAATGGCTACACCTTC
D gene: TRBD1
clone size: -
J gene: TRBJ1-2
V gene: TRBV5-4

CDR3 protein: CASSYSPSNAKNIQYF
CDR3 DNA: TGTGCCAGCAGTTACTCGCCGAGTAATGCCAAAAACATTCAGTACTTC
D gene: -
clone size: -
J gene: TRBJ2-4
V gene: TRBV6-5

CDR3 protein: CASSPEPGGRVEAFF
CDR3 DNA: TGTGCCAGCAGCCCCGAACCAGGGGGCCGGGTTGAAGCTTTCTTT
D gene: TRBD1
clone size: -
J gene: TRBJ1-1
V gene: TRBV5-4

CDR3 protein: CASSHRAGEQFF
CDR3 DNA: TGCGCCAGCAGCCATCGCGCAGGGGAGCAGTTCTTC
D gene: -
clone size: -
J gene: TRBJ2-1
V gene: TRBV4-1

CDR3 protein: CASSLVGSGTGGENEQFF
CDR3 DNA: TGTGCCAGCAGCTTAGTTGGATCCGGGACAGGGGGCGAGAATGAGCAGTTCTTC
D gene: TRBD1
clone size: -
J gene: TRBJ2-1
V gene: TRBV7-9

CDR3 protein: CASSITGGGQPQHF
CDR3 DNA: TGTGCCAGTAGTATAACCGGGGGAGGTCAGCCCCAGCATTTT
D gene: -
clone size: -
J gene: TRBJ1-5
V gene: TRBV19

CDR3 protein: CASSLRETQYF
CDR3 DNA: TGTGCCAGCAGCCTGCGGGAGACCCAGTACTTC
D gene: -
clone size: -
J gene: TRBJ2-5
V gene: TRBV3-1/TRBV3-2

CDR3 protein: CASSGGQAYEQYF
CDR3 DNA: TGCGCCAGCAGCGGAGGACAGGCCTACGAGCAGTACTTC
D gene: TRBD1
clone size: -
J gene: TRBJ2-7
V gene: TRBV5-1

CDR3 protein: CATIPGASGGAVETQYF
CDR3 DNA: TGCGCCACGATCCCGGGTGCTAGCGGGGGGGCCGTAGAGACCCAGTACTTC
D gene: TRBD2
clone size: -
J gene: TRBJ2-5
V gene: TRBV10-2

CDR3 protein: CASSELRGRGDEKLFF
CDR3 DNA: TGTGCCAGCAGTGAACTACGTGGGCGCGGGGATGAAAAACTGTTTTTT
D gene: -
clone size: -
J gene: TRBJ1-4
V gene: TRBV6-1

CDR3 protein: CASTEVRASNQPQHF
CDR3 DNA: TGTGCCAGCACTGAGGTGAGGGCTAGCAATCAGCCCCAGCATTTT
D gene: -
clone size: -
J gene: TRBJ1-5
V gene: TRBV2

CDR3 protein: CASKGAGANVLTF
CDR3 DNA: TGTGCCAGCAAAGGGGCTGGGGCCAACGTCCTGACTTTC
D gene: -
clone size: -
J gene: TRBJ2-6
V gene: TRBV2

CDR3 protein: CASSHDGTSNTGELFF
CDR3 DNA: TGCGCCAGCAGCCATGACGGGACTAGCAACACCGGGGAGCTGTTTTTT
D gene: TRBD2
clone size: few
J gene: TRBJ2-2
V gene: TRBV4-1

CDR3 protein: CASSVTGTSGNTIYF
CDR3 DNA: TGTGCCAGCAGCGTCACAGGGACCTCTGGAAACACCATATATTTT
D gene: -
clone size: -
J gene: TRBJ1-3
V gene: TRBV7-2

CDR3 protein: CATAGLANTGELFF
CDR3 DNA: TGTGCCACCGCGGGACTAGCGAACACCGGGGAGCTGTTTTTT
D gene: TRBD2
clone size: -
J gene: TRBJ2-2
V gene: TRBV19

CDR3 protein: CASSYSGTLGDTQYF
CDR3 DNA: TGTGCCAGCAGTTACTCAGGGACTTTGGGAGATACGCAGTATTTT
D gene: -
clone size: -
J gene: TRBJ2-3
V gene: TRBV6-5

CDR3 protein: CASSMGHFSETQYF
CDR3 DNA: TGTGCCAGTAGTATGGGACATTTCTCAGAGACCCAGTACTTC
D gene: -
clone size: -
J gene: TRBJ2-5
V gene: TRBV19

CDR3 protein: CASSRKRENEQFF
CDR3 DNA: TGTGCCAGCAGCCGCAAGCGGGAGAATGAGCAGTTCTTC
D gene: TRBD2
clone size: -
J gene: TRBJ2-1
V gene: TRBV13

CDR3 protein: CASSLRAGHAERDTQYF
CDR3 DNA: TGTGCCAGCAGCTTGAGGGCAGGCCACGCGGAACGAGATACGCAGTATTTT
D gene: -
clone size: -
J gene: TRBJ2-3
V gene: TRBV9

CDR3 protein: CASSYLRGGTGELFF
CDR3 DNA: TGTGCCAGCAGTTATCTCAGGGGCGGGACCGGGGAGCTGTTTTTT
D gene: -
clone size: -
J gene: TRBJ2-2
V gene: TRBV6-5

CDR3 protein: CSVQRGPYNEQFF
CDR3 DNA: TGCAGCGTCCAGCGGGGCCCCTACAATGAGCAGTTCTTC
D gene: TRBD2
clone size: -
J gene: TRBJ2-1
V gene: TRBV29-1

CDR3 protein: CASQTGNQPQHF
CDR3 DNA: TGTGCCAGTCAGACAGGGAATCAGCCCCAGCATTTT
D gene: TRBD1
clone size: -
J gene: TRBJ1-5
V gene: TRBV25-1

CDR3 protein: CASRPGGRGNQPQHF
CDR3 DNA: TGTGCCAGCAGGCCAGGGGGTCGGGGCAATCAGCCCCAGCATTTT
D gene: TRBD1
clone size: few
J gene: TRBJ1-5
V gene: TRBV5-8

CDR3 protein: CASSQVLAGGIYEQYF
CDR3 DNA: TGTGCCAGCAGCCAAGTCCTAGCGGGAGGGATATACGAGCAGTACTTC
D gene: TRBD2
clone size: -
J gene: TRBJ2-7
V gene: TRBV3-1/TRBV3-2

CDR3 protein: CASSATGPSSYEQYF
CDR3 DNA: TGTGCCAGCAGTGCCACAGGGCCTTCCTCCTACGAGCAGTACTTC
D gene: -
clone size: few
J gene: TRBJ2-7
V gene: TRBV25-1

CDR3 protein: CATSDPRGRTGELFF
CDR3 DNA: TGTGCCACCAGTGACCCCAGGGGTAGAACCGGGGAGCTGTTTTTT
D gene: -
clone size: -
J gene: TRBJ2-2
V gene: TRBV24-1